The subject of this entry is one T cell receptor beta chain. As processed by the authors: Counts of nucleated cells, estimated from reference gene primer amplification, were obtained. The method was immunoSEQ multiplex PCR; TCRdb's version includes in-frame clones alone and lacks a portion of them. Clonal size and the V and J genes are those of that table, whereas D and trimming came from the DNA. Among some 220,000 clones, 65% to 90% were seen once, and the ten largest hold 2.4%. Seattle researchers signed up patients amid active infection and tracked them longitudinally. The source of the sample is a study of blood T cell repertoires in COVID-19. Background on the study: Spain, Italy and the United States supplied samples that represented acute and convalescent COVID-19. PBMCs, B-cell-depleted T cells, or T cells were the source of the cDNA or gDNA that made up the material.

From germline, CDR1 is SGHAT and CDR2 FQNNGV. This CDR3 contains 15 residues. V lost 3 bases to trimming and J lost 4 bases; unmatched junction nucleotides: 7. The source of this sequence is a woman aged 65 to 85 with COVID-19, enrolled during active disease. The sample was peripheral blood. V is TRBV11-2 and J is TRBJ1-1; 8 positions match TRBD1. In DNA form, the CDR3 reads TGTGCCAGCAGCTTTCACCCAGGGGGCGGCACTGAAGCTTTCTTT. It encodes CASSFHPGGGTEAFF.